The 14 T cell receptor beta chains below were found in one sample sequenced in a study of T cell responses to AZD1222 COVID-19 vaccine. Measured with immunoSEQ multiplex PCR; TCRdb has only the in-frame clones, and not every one. The repertoire has about 120,000 clones, roughly 91% of them found once; the top ten carry 4% to 4.5%. The sample here was peripheral blood, taken on day 0 of AZD1222 vaccination. The receptors come from an adult in good health.

The V and J genes are TRBV6-5 and TRBJ1-1; D remains unclear. Germline CDR1 is MNHEY and CDR2 is SVGAGI. V lost 0 bases and J 0 bases, leaving 8 bases between the germline ends. This CDR3 comprises 15 residues. CDR3 in DNA: TGTGCCAGCAGTTACTCAGGGAAGATGAACACTGAAGCTTTCTTT. Amino acid sequence: CASSYSGKMNTEAFF.

The rearrangement links TRBV5-1 to TRBJ2-1; D ambiguous. CDR3 length: 13 residues. Per the germline V gene, CDR1 is SGHRS and CDR2 is YFSETQ. V lost 7 bases and J 9 bases, leaving 17 bases between the germline ends. The CDR3 DNA follows: TGCGCCAGCCGAGAACAAGCCACAAGTGAGCAGTTCTTC. Amino acid sequence: CASREQATSEQFF. Based on the CDR3 plus reference TRBV5-1 and TRBJ2-1, the full variable domain is KAGVTQTPRYLIKTRGQQVTLSCSPISGHRSVSWYQQTPGQGLQFLFEYFSETQRNKGNFPGRFSGRQFSNSRSEMNVSTLELGDSALYLCASREQATSEQFFGPGTRLTVL.

J is TRBJ1-2 and V is TRBV5-1; D remains ambiguous. The V gene lost 0 bases and the J gene lost 0 bases, with 18 bases spanning the gap. Germline loops: CDR1 SGHRS, CDR2 YFSETQ. The CDR3 consists of 18 residues. CDR3 loop: CASSLGHPGDTSNYGYTF. CDR3 coding DNA: TGCGCCAGCAGCTTGGGTCATCCGGGCGACACCTCTAACTATGGCTACACCTTC.

The rearrangement links TRBV27 to TRBJ2-1, with D perhaps matching TRBD2 (6 bases). In germline, CDR1 is MNHEY, CDR2 SMNVEV (reference sequence). This CDR3 is 15 amino acids long. The V end was cut by 10 bases, the J end by 10 bases, with 26 bases between. The CDR3 spells CANYRGDWLSKEQFF. In DNA form, the CDR3 reads TGTGCCAACTACAGAGGGGACTGGCTAAGTAAAGAGCAGTTCTTC.

The chain uses TRBV7-8 and TRBJ1-1; 7 bases line up with TRBD1. V gave up 5 bases and J gave up 6 bases; unmatched junction bases: 9. The CDR3 spans 14 residues. Germline V gene lookup returns CDR1 SGHVS and CDR2 FQNEAQ. The CDR3 DNA sequence: TGTGCCAGCAGCACCCGACAGGGAGGGGCTGAAGCTTTCTTT. This codes for CASSTRQGGAEAFF.

The chain combines TRBV6-5 with TRBJ1-2, with a possible D match to TRBD1 (5 bases). The CDR3 sequence is 15 residues long. Deletions cut 2 bases from V and 4 bases from J, with 14 bases between. Per the germline V gene, CDR1 is MNHEY and CDR2 is SVGAGI. The CDR3 nucleotides are TGTGCCAGCAGTTACAGCCAGGGAGGGTCCTATGGCTACACCTTC. Residues: CASSYSQGGSYGYTF.

The rearrangement joins TRBV7-9 to TRBJ1-1; TRBD1 might be the D (6 bases). The CDR3 sequence is 14 residues long. Between the trimmed V and J ends, which lost 5 bases and 3 bases, there was a span of 13 bases. Germline V CDR1 and CDR2: SEHNR, FQNEAQ (reference sequence). In DNA, the CDR3 is TGTGCCAGCAGCCGACCTCAGGGGTACACTGAAGCTTTCTTT. This codes for CASSRPQGYTEAFF.

The chain carries TRBV4-2 and TRBJ2-2; 16 nucleotides align to TRBD2. The CDR3 is 21 residues long. Per germline, CDR1 LGHNA and CDR2 YNFKEQ. The junction had 15 bases not matched to a gene; V was cut back by 4 bases and J by 4 bases. CDR3 coding DNA: TGTGCCAGCAGCCCAACCCGGCCGGGACTAGCGGGAGGGCGGGGCACCGGGGAGCTGTTTTTT. Amino acids: CASSPTRPGLAGGRGTGELFF.

The CDR3 is CAWRTQGAGGYTF. The DNA for the CDR3 is TGTGCCTGGAGGACACAGGGGGCTGGCGGCTACACCTTC. This chain connects TRBV30 to TRBJ1-2; 9 nucleotides line up with TRBD1. V lost 3 bases and J lost 8; bases outside the gene matches: 7. The length of the CDR3 is 13 residues. Germline V CDR1 and CDR2: GTSNPN, SVGIG (reference sequence).

The V gene is TRBV18, the J gene TRBJ2-5; D gene uncertain. CDR3 size: 16 residues. The germline V and J ends were trimmed by 0 bases and 5 bases, with 16 bases remaining between them. Germline-derived CDR1 and CDR2 are KGHSH and LQKENI. In nucleotides, the CDR3 is TGTGCCAGCTCACCACCAACCCGGTTAAGGCGGGAGACCCAGTACTTC. Its protein product is CASSPPTRLRRETQYF.

This rearrangement joins TRBV28 to TRBJ1-2; 7 positions match TRBD1. This CDR3 has 20 residues. Per the germline V gene, CDR1 is MDHEN and CDR2 is SYDVKM. With V trimmed by 3 bases and J by 1 base, 20 bases remained unmatched. The CDR3 DNA sequence: TGTGCCAGCAGTTTCCGCCTTCCCCTTCGGGACAGCCTTATTAACTATGGCTACACCTTC. Protein sequence: CASSFRLPLRDSLINYGYTF.

Here the CDR3 reads CASSSGQGNTEAFF. The CDR3 DNA sequence: TGTGCCAGCAGTTCCGGACAGGGAAACACTGAAGCTTTCTTT. This rearrangement joins TRBV27 to TRBJ1-1, with 8 bases aligning to TRBD1. The CDR3 contains 14 residues. Germline values: CDR1 MNHEY, CDR2 SMNVEV (reference sequence). The J segment lost 2 bases and the V segment lost 4 bases, leaving 3 bases of the junction unmatched.

The CDR3 DNA reads as TGTGCCAGCAGTTACGGGAGGCGCTATGGCTACACCTTC. It encodes CASSYGRRYGYTF. The chain recombines TRBV6-5 with TRBJ1-2; D unclear. Looked up from germline, CDR1 is MNHEY and CDR2 is SVGAGI. V was shortened by 2 bases and J by 4 bases, with 8 bases between the two germline ends. This CDR3 comprises 13 residues.

This clone has a single count. The chain recombines TRBV7-2 with TRBJ2-2; the D is unclear. CDR3 length: 15 residues. V was shortened by 2 bases and J by 5 bases, with 12 bases between the two germline ends. The germline V gene encodes CDR1 SGHTA and CDR2 FQGNSA. CDR3 DNA sequence: TGTGCCAGCAGCTTAACGGGCCAGTCAACCGGGGAGCTGTTTTTT. Protein sequence: CASSLTGQSTGELFF.